The 13 T cell receptor beta chains in this list originate from one sample, sequenced in a study of cytomegalovirus exposure and HLA in healthy donors. The PCR contained 60 Vbeta and 13 Jbeta primers. The method was immunoSEQ multiplex PCR; TCRdb's version includes in-frame clones alone and lacks a portion of them. This sample has 170,000 or so clones, with over 70% found just once. Sequences were obtained from PBMCs. The receptors were gathered from a man aged 25-45 years in good health and CMV-seropositive.

This chain joins TRBV12-5 and TRBJ2-7; D not certain. Trimming removed 4 bases from V and 0 bases from J, with 13 bases in between. CDR1 is LGHNT and CDR2 is FRNRAP in the germline V gene. CDR3 size: 15 residues. The CDR3 loop reads CASGSGFISSYEQYF. The CDR3 nucleotides are TGTGCTAGTGGTTCCGGGTTCATTAGCTCCTACGAGCAGTACTTC.

The table lists this clone with a count of one. The chain has TRBV4-2 and TRBJ2-2, with 7 bases aligning to TRBD1. The V segment lost 1 base and the J segment 4 bases; nucleotides outside the gene matches: 6. CDR1 and CDR2 from the germline V gene are LGHNA and YNFKEQ. This CDR3 comprises 16 residues. CDR3 region: CASSQATGSATGELFF. The CDR3 nucleotides read TGTGCCAGCAGCCAAGCGACAGGGTCGGCCACCGGGGAGCTGTTTTTT.

The rearrangement links TRBV5-1 to TRBJ1-1; 7 bases are a match to TRBD1. V was pared by 0 bases and J by 3 bases, with 11 bases of the junction left unmatched. From germline, CDR1 is SGHRS and CDR2 YFSETQ. The CDR3 runs 17 residues. The CDR3 DNA sequence: TGCGCCAGCAGCTTGGGCCCCGACAGGGCCCGGTACACTGAAGCTTTCTTT. Its translation is CASSLGPDRARYTEAFF.

The CDR3 nucleotides read TGTGCCAGCAGCCCGACTAGCGGACCCACAGATACGCAGTATTTT. Translated, it gives CASSPTSGPTDTQYF. The V call is TRBV28, the J call TRBJ2-3, with TRBD2 matching over 9 bases. Germline assignment: CDR1 MDHEN and CDR2 SYDVKM. CDR3 length equals 15 residues. Losses at the gene ends were 6 bases for V and 2 bases for J; bases not matched to a gene: 6.

This chain joins TRBV7-9 and TRBJ2-1, with 10 bases aligning to TRBD2. The CDR3 covers 14 residues. Germline lookup yields CDR1 SEHNR and CDR2 FQNEAQ (reference sequence). The V gene end was trimmed by 1 base and the J gene end by 8 bases; junction bases not matched to a gene: 2. CDR3 region: CASSLGLAGDEQFF. The DNA of the CDR3 is TGTGCCAGCAGCTTAGGACTAGCGGGCGATGAGCAGTTCTTC.

The chain recombines TRBV29-1 with TRBJ1-4; D is perhaps TRBD1 (5 bases). This CDR3 is built from 16 residues. V shed 0 bases and J shed 3 bases, with 14 bases lying between them. Germline V gene lookup returns CDR1 SQVTM and CDR2 ANQGSEA. The CDR3 DNA reads TGCAGCGTTGAAGAGGGAGGGGCGCTCCCTAATGAAAAACTGTTTTTT. Encoded protein: CSVEEGGALPNEKLFF.

V and J are TRBV4-3 and TRBJ2-1; tentatively, D is TRBD1 (5 bases). Trimming shortened V by 0 bases and J by 1 base, and 13 bases separated the two germline ends. From germline, CDR1 is LGHNA and CDR2 YSLEER. The CDR3 consists of 17 residues. CDR3 sequence reads: CASSQDGAGFSYNEQFF. CDR3 in DNA: TGCGCCAGCAGCCAAGATGGCGCAGGGTTTTCCTACAATGAGCAGTTCTTC.

V and J are TRBV27 and TRBJ1-4; D perhaps matches TRBD1 (6 bases). CDR3 size: 14 residues. CDR1 is MNHEY and CDR2 is SMNVEV in the germline V gene (reference sequence). With 6 bases removed from V and 6 bases from J, the gap between germline ends came to 14 bases. The DNA for the CDR3 is TGTGCCAGCAGGAGGGGGAGAAATGATGAAAAACTGTTTTTT. Protein product: CASRRGRNDEKLFF. The full variable domain, rest sourced from reference TRBV27 and TRBJ1-4, is EAQVTQNPRYLITVTGKKLTVTCSQNMNHEYMSWYRQDPGLGLRQIYYSMNVEVTDKGDVPEGYKVSRKEKRNFPLILESPSPNQTSLYFCASRRGRNDEKLFFGSGTQLSVL.

This chain connects TRBV10-3 to TRBJ1-2; a weak D match, TRBD1 (5 bases). CDR3 length equals 13 residues. V was pared by 11 bases and J by 3 bases, with 16 bases between. From germline, CDR1 is ENHRY and CDR2 SYGVKD. This chain's CDR3 is CAASQEVDYGYTF. CDR3 nucleotide sequence: TGTGCCGCCTCACAGGAAGTAGACTATGGCTACACCTTC.

This clone was counted a single time. The V gene is TRBV14, the J gene TRBJ1-1; 7 nucleotides match TRBD1. Looked up from germline, CDR1 is SGHDN and CDR2 is FVKESK. The CDR3 is 14 residues long. The ends lost 6 bases at V and 0 bases at J; junction bases unmatched: 4. DNA of the CDR3: TGTGCCAGCAGAGGGGGCGACCTGAACACTGAAGCTTTCTTT. It translates to CASRGGDLNTEAFF.

This chain joins TRBV7-9 and TRBJ2-7; D might be TRBD1 (6 bases). The V and J ends lost 5 bases and 1 base respectively, with 15 bases between them. The CDR3 length is 15 residues. The germline V gene encodes CDR1 SEHNR and CDR2 FQNEAQ (reference sequence). CDR3 sequence reads: CASSPPDSESYEQYF. CDR3 sequence (DNA): TGTGCCAGCAGCCCCCCGGACAGCGAATCCTACGAGCAGTACTTC.

The chain joins TRBV4-1 to TRBJ2-3; 9 bases are shared with TRBD2. This CDR3 has 19 residues. Germline V gene data show CDR1 as MGHRA and CDR2 as YSYEKL. V gave up 1 base and J gave up 2 bases; unmatched junction bases: 13. The chain's CDR3 is CASSQVGLAGVVDTDTQYF. In DNA, the CDR3 is TGCGCCAGCAGCCAAGTGGGATTAGCGGGAGTGGTTGACACAGATACGCAGTATTTT.

The rearrangement joins TRBV19 to TRBJ1-5; possible D gene TRBD1, 6 bases. The CDR3 length is 15 residues. Germline CDR1 LNHDA, CDR2 SQIVND (reference sequence). Trimming stripped 10 bases from V and 2 bases from J, with 18 bases between. This CDR3 is CATIGWGQGNQPQHF. The CDR3 bases are TGTGCCACCATAGGGTGGGGGCAGGGCAATCAGCCCCAGCATTTT.